This paragraph covers one TCR beta chain sequence. Antigen specificity is unknown. This sample stems from a study of cytomegalovirus exposure and HLA in healthy donors. Broader study findings: CMV serostatus was the only immune exposure information that was available.

Germline CDR1 SGHRS, CDR2 YFSETQ. The CDR3 sequence is 14 residues long. V lost 4 bases to trimming and J lost 5 bases, with 13 bases between them. Primers included in the PCR were 60 Vbeta and 13 Jbeta primers. Some clones are missing from TCRdb's copy, which holds only in-frame ones; the method was immunoSEQ multiplex PCR. The table records 150,000 to 200,000 clones, around 79% of them present only once. This receptor was obtained from a middle-aged man in good health and CMV-seropositive. The gene calls are TRBV5-1 and TRBJ1-5; a weak D match, TRBD1 (6 bases). Sequencing used PBMCs. Here the CDR3 DNA reads TGCGCCAGCAGCGGAGGACAGCCTGATCAGCCCCAGCATTTT. Protein product: CASSGGQPDQPQHF. The full variable domain, in which reference TRBV5-1 and TRBJ1-5 provide the parts outside the CDR3, is KAGVTQTPRYLIKTRGQQVTLSCSPISGHRSVSWYQQTPGQGLQFLFEYFSETQRNKGNFPGRFSGRQFSNSRSEMNVSTLELGDSALYLCASSGGQPDQPQHFGDGTRLSIL.